This TCR beta chain derives from a study of early T cells in non-severe SARS-CoV-2 infection. Study results and caveats: Missing private and CD4 specificities, VDJdb matching favored anti-spike CD8 responses.

The CDR3 has 12 residues. CDR1 and CDR2 from the germline V gene are MDHEN and SYDVKM. V lost 2 bases and J 6 bases, leaving 5 bases between the germline ends. In this sample, this clonotype turned up many times. Its antigen remains unidentified. TCRdb re-derived calls from the 5' RACE reads in MiXCR, one entry per CDR3 protein. This sample yields around 30,000 distinct CDR3 sequences, of which about 4.8% are seen a single time; under 14% belongs to the top ten. The specimen was whole blood. The rearrangement links TRBV28 to TRBJ1-5; D ambiguous. The sequence was obtained from an adult who was a healthcare worker with PCR-confirmed SARS-CoV-2 infection or an uninfected control (not recorded which). This chain's CDR3 is CASSLIAQPQHF. The CDR3 DNA is TGTGCCAGCAGTTTAATTGCTCAGCCCCAGCATTTT.